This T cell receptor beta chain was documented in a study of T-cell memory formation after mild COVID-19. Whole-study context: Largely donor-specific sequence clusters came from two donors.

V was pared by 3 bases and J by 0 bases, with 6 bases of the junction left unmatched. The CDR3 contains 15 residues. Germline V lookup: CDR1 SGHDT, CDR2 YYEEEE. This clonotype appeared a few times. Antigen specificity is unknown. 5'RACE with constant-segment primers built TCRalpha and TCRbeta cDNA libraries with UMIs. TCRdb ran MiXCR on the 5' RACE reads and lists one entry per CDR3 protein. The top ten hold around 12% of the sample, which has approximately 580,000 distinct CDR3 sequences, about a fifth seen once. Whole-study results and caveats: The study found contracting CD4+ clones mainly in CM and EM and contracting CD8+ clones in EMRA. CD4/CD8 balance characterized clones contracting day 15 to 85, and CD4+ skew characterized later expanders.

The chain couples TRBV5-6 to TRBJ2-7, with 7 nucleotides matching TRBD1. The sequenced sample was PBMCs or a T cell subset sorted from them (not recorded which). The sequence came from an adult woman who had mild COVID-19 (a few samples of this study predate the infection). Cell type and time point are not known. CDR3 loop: CASSWGQSPSYEQYF. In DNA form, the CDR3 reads TGTGCCAGCAGCTGGGGACAGTCTCCCTCCTACGAGCAGTACTTC.